The next 2 T cell receptor beta chains were all read from a single sample in a study of blood T cells in healthy people across ages. Primers used in a second PCR of about 7 to 12 cycles were a sample-barcoded 5' primer and a J-beta primer mix. A single record per CDR3 protein comes from TCRdb applying MiXCR to the 5' RACE reads. The sample holds roughly 790,000 distinct CDR3 sequences, approximately 39% seen once. The specimen sequenced was blood. Receptor source: an older woman in good health.

This clonotype was recorded once. The genes are TRBV6-1 and TRBJ2-3; D may match TRBD1 or TRBD2 (5 bases each). Trimming removed 2 bases from V and 1 base from J, with 13 bases in between. There are 16 residues in the CDR3. Per the germline V gene, CDR1 is MNHNS and CDR2 is SASEGT. CDR3 in DNA: TGTGCCAGCAGTGAATGGGACCGAGCACGCACAGATACGCAGTATTTT. Protein: CASSEWDRARTDTQYF.

This clonotype has ten or more counts. The gene calls are TRBV4-2 and TRBJ2-4; TRBD1 might be the D (5 bases). From germline, CDR1 is LGHNA and CDR2 YNFKEQ. The CDR3 covers 20 residues. The ends were cut back, 0 bases at V and 0 bases at J, with 21 bases in the middle. CDR3 DNA: TGTGCCAGCAGCCAAGATTTTCCGAGTCACAGGAGCGTAGCCAAAAACATTCAGTACTTC. Amino acids: CASSQDFPSHRSVAKNIQYF.